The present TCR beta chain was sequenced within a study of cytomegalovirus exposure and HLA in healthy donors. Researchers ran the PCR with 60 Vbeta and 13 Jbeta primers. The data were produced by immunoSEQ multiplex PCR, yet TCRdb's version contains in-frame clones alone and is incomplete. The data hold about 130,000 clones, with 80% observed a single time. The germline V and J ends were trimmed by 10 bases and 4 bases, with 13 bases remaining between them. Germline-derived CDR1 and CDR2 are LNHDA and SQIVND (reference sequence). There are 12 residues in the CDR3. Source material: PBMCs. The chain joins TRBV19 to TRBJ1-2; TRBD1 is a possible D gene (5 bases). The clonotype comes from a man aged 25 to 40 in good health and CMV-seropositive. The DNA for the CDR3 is TGTGCCACTCTGTCAGGGCCCTATGGCTACACCTTC. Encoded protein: CATLSGPYGYTF.